This T cell receptor (beta chain) emerged from a study of T cell changes during pregnancy in multiple sclerosis. Only in-frame clones appear in the TCRdb table, and some are missing; sequencing was by immunoSEQ multiplex PCR. The sample includes tens of thousands of clones, about 90% of them seen just once. This clone has a single count. The germline V gene has CDR1 SGHRS and CDR2 YFSETQ. This CDR3 is 20 amino acids long. V was pared by 4 bases and J by 0 bases, with 19 bases of the junction left unmatched. The chain uses TRBV5-1 and TRBJ2-1, with 7 bases that match TRBD2. The source is a female donor with multiple sclerosis, enrolled in a pregnancy study. The sequenced sample was CD8+ T cells from peripheral blood mononuclear cells, obtained after pregnancy. This CDR3 reads CASSRWGSLRESSSYNEQFF. The CDR3 nucleotides are TGCGCCAGCAGCCGTTGGGGATCGTTGCGGGAGTCGAGCTCCTACAATGAGCAGTTCTTC.